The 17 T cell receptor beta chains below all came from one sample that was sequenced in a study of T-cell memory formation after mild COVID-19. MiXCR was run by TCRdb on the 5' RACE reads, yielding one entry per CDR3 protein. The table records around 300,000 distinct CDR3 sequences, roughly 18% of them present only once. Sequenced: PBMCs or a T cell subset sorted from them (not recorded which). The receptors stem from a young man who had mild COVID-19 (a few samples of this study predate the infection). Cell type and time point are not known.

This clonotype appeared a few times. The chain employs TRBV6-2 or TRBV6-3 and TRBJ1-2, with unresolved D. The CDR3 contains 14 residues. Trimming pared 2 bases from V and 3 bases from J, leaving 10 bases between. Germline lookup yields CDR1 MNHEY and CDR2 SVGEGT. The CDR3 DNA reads TGTGCCAGCAGTTACACGGAGCGGCACTATGGCTACACCTTC. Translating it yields CASSYTERHYGYTF.

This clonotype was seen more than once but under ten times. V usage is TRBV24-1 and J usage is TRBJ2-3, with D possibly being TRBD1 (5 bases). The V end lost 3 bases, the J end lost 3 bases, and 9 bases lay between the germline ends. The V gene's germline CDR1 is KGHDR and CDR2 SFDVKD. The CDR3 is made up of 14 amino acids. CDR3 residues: CATSDRGRTDTQYF. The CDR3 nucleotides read TGTGCCACCAGTGATAGGGGTCGGACAGATACGCAGTATTTT.

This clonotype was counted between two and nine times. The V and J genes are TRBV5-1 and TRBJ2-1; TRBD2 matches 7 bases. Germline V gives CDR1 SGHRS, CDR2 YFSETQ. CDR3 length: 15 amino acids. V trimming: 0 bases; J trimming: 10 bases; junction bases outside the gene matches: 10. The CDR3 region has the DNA TGCGCCAGCAGCTTGGCCGGGACCCGGGAGGTCGAGCAGTTCTTC. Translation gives CASSLAGTREVEQFF.

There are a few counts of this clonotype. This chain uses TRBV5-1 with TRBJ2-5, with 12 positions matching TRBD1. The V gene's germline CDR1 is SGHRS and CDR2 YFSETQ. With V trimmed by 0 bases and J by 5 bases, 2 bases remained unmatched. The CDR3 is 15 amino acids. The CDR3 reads CASSLAGTGGETQYF. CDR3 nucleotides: TGCGCCAGCAGCTTGGCCGGGACAGGGGGCGAGACCCAGTACTTC.

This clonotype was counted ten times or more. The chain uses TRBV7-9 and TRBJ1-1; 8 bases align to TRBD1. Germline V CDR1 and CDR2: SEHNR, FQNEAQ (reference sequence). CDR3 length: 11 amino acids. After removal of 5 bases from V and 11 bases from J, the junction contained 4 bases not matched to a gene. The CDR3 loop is CASSPDRDAFF. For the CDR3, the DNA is TGTGCCAGCAGCCCGGACAGGGACGCTTTCTTT.

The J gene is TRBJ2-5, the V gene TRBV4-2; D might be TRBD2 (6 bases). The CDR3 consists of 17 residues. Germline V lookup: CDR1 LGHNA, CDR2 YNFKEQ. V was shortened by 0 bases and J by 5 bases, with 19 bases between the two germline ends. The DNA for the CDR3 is TGTGCCAGCAGCCAAGATGGGGGTAGGGAGGTCGCGGAGACCCAGTACTTC. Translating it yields CASSQDGGREVAETQYF.

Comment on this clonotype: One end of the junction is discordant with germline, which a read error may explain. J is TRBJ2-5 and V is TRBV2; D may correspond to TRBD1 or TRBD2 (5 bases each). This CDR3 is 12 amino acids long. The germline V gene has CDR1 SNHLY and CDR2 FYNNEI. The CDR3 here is CASRANFRDADF. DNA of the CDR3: TGTGCCAGCAGGGCTAACTTTCGGGACGCAGACTTC.

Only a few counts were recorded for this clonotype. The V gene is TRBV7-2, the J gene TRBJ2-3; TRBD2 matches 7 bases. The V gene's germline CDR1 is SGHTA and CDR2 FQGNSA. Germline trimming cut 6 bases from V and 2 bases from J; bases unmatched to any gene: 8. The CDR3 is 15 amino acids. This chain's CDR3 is CASSLSGGLTDTQYF. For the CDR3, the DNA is TGTGCCAGCAGTCTGTCGGGGGGACTCACAGATACGCAGTATTTT.

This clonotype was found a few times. The DNA of the CDR3 is TGCAGTGCTACCCCGGGCAGGGCCGACTATGGCTACACCTTC. Translating gives CSATPGRADYGYTF. The rearrangement joins TRBV20-1 to TRBJ1-2, with TRBD1 as a possible D gene (5 bases). Germline assignment: CDR1 DFQATT and CDR2 SNEGSKA (reference sequence). There are 14 residues in the CDR3. Trimming cost V 4 bases and J 3 bases, with 15 bases left between them.

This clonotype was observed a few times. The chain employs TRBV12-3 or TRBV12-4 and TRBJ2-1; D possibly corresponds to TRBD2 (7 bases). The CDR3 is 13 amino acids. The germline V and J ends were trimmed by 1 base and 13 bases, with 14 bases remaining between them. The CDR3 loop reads CASSLGGGVFQFF. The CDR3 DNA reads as TGTGCCAGCAGTTTAGGGGGGGGCGTGTTTCAGTTCTTC.

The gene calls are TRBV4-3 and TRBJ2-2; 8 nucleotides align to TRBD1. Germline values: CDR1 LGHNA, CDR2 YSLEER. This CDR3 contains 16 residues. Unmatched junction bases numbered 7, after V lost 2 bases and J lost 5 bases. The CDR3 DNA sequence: TGCGCCAGCAGCCAAAAGGCCAGGGGGCCAACCGGGGAGCTGTTTTTT. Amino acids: CASSQKARGPTGELFF.

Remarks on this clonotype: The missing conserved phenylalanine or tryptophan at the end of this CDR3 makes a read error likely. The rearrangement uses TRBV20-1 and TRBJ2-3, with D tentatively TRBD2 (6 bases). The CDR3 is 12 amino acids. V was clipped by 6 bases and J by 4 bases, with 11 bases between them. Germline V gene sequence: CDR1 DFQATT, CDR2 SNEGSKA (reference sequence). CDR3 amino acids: CSAPGLPDTQYS. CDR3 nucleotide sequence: TGCAGTGCCCCTGGACTACCAGATACGCAGTATTCT.

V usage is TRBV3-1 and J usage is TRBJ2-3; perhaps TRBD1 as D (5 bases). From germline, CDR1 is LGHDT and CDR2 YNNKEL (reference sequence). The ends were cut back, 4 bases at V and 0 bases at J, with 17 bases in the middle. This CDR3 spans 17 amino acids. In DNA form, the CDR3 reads TGTGCCAGCAGCCCACACCGGACAAGACCTAGCACAGATACGCAGTATTTT. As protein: CASSPHRTRPSTDTQYF.

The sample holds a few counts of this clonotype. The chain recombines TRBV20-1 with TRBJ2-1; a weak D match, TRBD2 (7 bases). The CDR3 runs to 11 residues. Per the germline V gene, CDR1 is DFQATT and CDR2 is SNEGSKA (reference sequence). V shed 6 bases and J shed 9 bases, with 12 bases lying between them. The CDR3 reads CSAGGPGEQFF. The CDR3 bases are TGCAGTGCGGGGGGGCCGGGTGAGCAGTTCTTC.

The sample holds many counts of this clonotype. CDR3 region: CSAETAGTGDQPQHF. Here the CDR3 DNA reads TGCAGTGCCGAGACCGCCGGGACAGGAGATCAGCCCCAGCATTTT. This chain uses TRBV20-1 with TRBJ1-5; 8 bases map to TRBD1. V lost 6 bases to trimming and J lost 5 bases; unmatched junction nucleotides: 12. Germline V lookup: CDR1 DFQATT, CDR2 SNEGSKA (reference sequence). The CDR3 is 15 residues long.

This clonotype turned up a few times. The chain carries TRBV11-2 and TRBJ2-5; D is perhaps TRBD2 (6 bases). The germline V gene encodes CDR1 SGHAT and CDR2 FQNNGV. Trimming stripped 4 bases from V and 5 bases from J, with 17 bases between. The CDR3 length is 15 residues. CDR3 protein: CASSSRDFQWETQYF. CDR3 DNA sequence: TGTGCCAGCAGCTCCCGGGACTTCCAGTGGGAGACCCAGTACTTC.

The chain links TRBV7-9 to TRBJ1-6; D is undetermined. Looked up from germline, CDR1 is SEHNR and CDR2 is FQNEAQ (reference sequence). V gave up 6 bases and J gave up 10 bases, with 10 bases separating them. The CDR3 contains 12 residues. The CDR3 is CASSSGLSPLHF. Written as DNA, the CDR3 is TGTGCCAGCAGTTCCGGGTTATCACCCCTCCACTTT.